The T cell receptor (beta chain) under discussion was sequenced for a study of somatic mutations in cytotoxic T cells in rheumatoid arthritis. Study-wide results and caveats: No multiple-comparison adjustment was applied to the slight TRBV07 underrepresentation in rheumatoid arthritis patients.

Germline lookup yields CDR1 PRHDT and CDR2 FYEKMQ (reference sequence). The CDR3 is 15 amino acids. Trimming removed 5 bases at V and 0 bases at J, with 13 bases between. Turning to this clone: The antigen remains undetermined.

Clones were sequenced by immunoSEQ multiplex PCR, and TCRdb holds only the in-frame ones, with some missing. The repertoire has some 26,000 clones, over 80% of them found once; the top ten carry roughly 5%. The V call is TRBV13, the J call TRBJ1-2, with TRBD1 as a possible D gene (6 bases). This TCR derives from a man over 45 in good health. What was sequenced was CD8+ T cells sorted from blood. The DNA for the CDR3 is TGTGCCAGCAGCAAAGGCAGGGGTTCTAACTATGGCTACACCTTC. Its protein product is CASSKGRGSNYGYTF.